The 30 T cell receptor beta chains listed next were all sequenced from one sample in a study of Graves' ophthalmopathy and Graves' hyperthyroidism. Scientists amplified the TCR beta CDR3 regions from RNA transcripts. The first-round RT-PCR employed HTBI primers together with the Qiagen OneStep RT-PCR kit. A multiplex PCR was then performed as the second round. TCRdb re-called the multiplex PCR reads through MiXCR, storing one row per CDR3 protein. The profile shows some 370,000 distinct CDR3 sequences, 15% to 20% of them singletons. Sequencing was performed on peripheral blood. The receptor source for this set is an adult woman with stable Graves' hyperthyroidism.

CDR3 region: CSVEGGGYTF. CDR3 bases: TGCAGCGTTGAAGGCGGCGGCTACACCTTC. The genes are TRBV29-1 and TRBJ1-2; D not resolved. Trimming removed 1 base at V and 8 bases at J, with 5 bases between. This CDR3 region has 10 residues. CDR1 is SQVTM and CDR2 is ANQGSEA in the germline V gene.

CDR3: CASSPTGRRNTEAFF. In DNA form, the CDR3 reads TGTGCCAGCAGCCCAACAGGGCGTAGGAACACTGAAGCTTTCTTT. The V and J genes are TRBV12-3 or TRBV12-4 and TRBJ1-1; a weak D match, TRBD1 (6 bases). This CDR3 has 15 amino acids. The V end was cut by 6 bases, the J end by 1 base, with 15 bases between.

This clonotype was seen ten or more times. The chain recombines TRBV5-1 with TRBJ2-5, with TRBD2 matching 13 bases. The CDR3 sequence is 15 residues long. Per germline, CDR1 SGHRS and CDR2 YFSETQ. Trimming cost V 4 bases and J 8 bases; bases outside gene matches: 8. CDR3 in amino acids: CASSETPGLAGTQYF. The CDR3 bases are TGCGCCAGCAGCGAGACTCCGGGACTAGCGGGAACCCAGTACTTC.

This clonotype was recorded at least ten times. This chain links TRBV20-1 with TRBJ1-5; D gene unclear. Germline V lookup: CDR1 DFQATT, CDR2 SNEGSKA (reference sequence). The CDR3 totals 12 residues. Trimming left V 4 bases short and J 3 bases short, with 7 bases between. The CDR3 spells CSATHNNQPQHF. DNA of the CDR3: TGCAGTGCTACTCATAACAATCAGCCCCAGCATTTT.

This clonotype was observed a handful of times. This chain connects TRBV13 to TRBJ2-7; maybe TRBD1 (6 bases). The germline V and J ends were trimmed by 0 bases and 4 bases, with 16 bases remaining between them. The CDR3 covers 16 residues. The germline gives CDR1 PRHDT, CDR2 FYEKMQ (reference sequence). In DNA form, the CDR3 reads TGTGCCAGCAGCTTAGGACAGGGCCCTCGAAGGTACGAGCAGTACTTC. It codes for CASSLGQGPRRYEQYF.

This clonotype was counted between two and nine times. This rearrangement joins TRBV2 to TRBJ1-5; D is unclear. The CDR3 has 15 residues. Germline-derived CDR1 and CDR2 are SNHLY and FYNNEI. Trimming removed 4 bases at V and 3 bases at J, with 13 bases between. DNA of the CDR3: TGTGCCAGCAGTGCCCTGGAGGAGGTCAATCAGCCCCAGCATTTT. Translation gives CASSALEEVNQPQHF.

This clonotype was counted ten times or more. The chain links TRBV20-1 to TRBJ1-1, with 11 bases aligning to TRBD1. The CDR3 is 17 amino acids. Trimming cost V 5 bases and J 0 bases; bases outside gene matches: 11. Per the germline V gene, CDR1 is DFQATT and CDR2 is SNEGSKA (reference sequence). The DNA of the CDR3 is TGCAGTGCTGGACAGGGGGCGCTGAGGATGGTGAACACTGAAGCTTTCTTT. It specifies CSAGQGALRMVNTEAFF.

This clonotype has at least ten counts. The V gene is TRBV6-5, the J gene TRBJ2-7; TRBD2 matches at 7 bases. The germline gives CDR1 MNHEY, CDR2 SVGAGI. This CDR3 is built from 13 residues. V was clipped by 4 bases and J by 2 bases; unmatched bases: 2. CDR3 nucleotide sequence: TGTGCCAGCAGTTGGACTAGGGCCTACGAGCAGTACTTC. This encodes CASSWTRAYEQYF.

The rearrangement uses TRBV6-2 or TRBV6-3 and TRBJ2-7, with D unresolved. Trimming took off 7 bases at V and 5 bases at J, with 9 bases between the two ends. Germline lookup yields CDR1 MNHEY and CDR2 SVGEGT. There are 11 residues in the CDR3. Here the CDR3 reads CASTSGDEQYF. The DNA for the CDR3 is TGTGCCAGCACTTCTGGGGACGAGCAGTACTTC.

The table lists this clonotype with many counts. The junction differs from germline at one of its ends, possibly a read error. This chain's CDR3 is CAISDGGTGGVETQYF. The CDR3, as DNA: TGTGCCATCAGTGATGGAGGGACAGGGGGCGTTGAGACCCAGTACTTC. The rearrangement joins TRBV24-1 to TRBJ2-5, with 12 bases lining up with TRBD1. The CDR3 runs to 16 residues. Germline V lookup: CDR1 KGHDR, CDR2 SFDVKD.

The sample holds a few counts of this clonotype. The V and J genes are TRBV2 and TRBJ1-2; D is uncertain. The germline V and J ends were trimmed by 0 bases and 8 bases, with 13 bases remaining between them. The germline gives CDR1 SNHLY, CDR2 FYNNEI. This CDR3 comprises 14 residues. CDR3 in amino acids: CASSEALKTQGYTF. The CDR3 region has the DNA TGTGCCAGCAGTGAAGCTCTCAAGACCCAGGGCTACACCTTC.

This clonotype was picked up many times. The chain links TRBV11-2 to TRBJ2-5; a weak D match, TRBD2 (6 bases). This CDR3 region has 16 residues. CDR1 SGHAT and CDR2 FQNNGV come from the germline V gene. The V end lost 5 bases, the J end lost 2 bases, and 18 bases lay between the germline ends. CDR3 residues: CASSPFGGRTQETQYF. CDR3 nucleotides: TGTGCCAGCAGCCCTTTCGGGGGACGGACACAAGAGACCCAGTACTTC.

Many counts were recorded for this clonotype. This chain joins TRBV28 and TRBJ2-7; TRBD2 matches at 9 bases. V was clipped by 6 bases and J by 1 base; unmatched bases: 10. CDR1 is MDHEN and CDR2 is SYDVKM in the germline V gene. The CDR3 covers 16 residues. The CDR3, as DNA: TGTGCCAGCAGCCCAGGGGCGGGAGGGAATTCCTACGAGCAGTACTTC. As protein: CASSPGAGGNSYEQYF.

This clonotype was seen many times. This chain connects TRBV12-3 or TRBV12-4 to TRBJ2-7, with 9 bases identical to TRBD2. V lost 1 base and J lost 6; bases outside the gene matches: 4. The CDR3 runs 14 residues. The CDR3 nucleotides are TGTGCCAGCAGTTTAGGCCCGACTAGCGGCGAGCAGTACTTC. Amino acids: CASSLGPTSGEQYF.

This clonotype was seen ten or more times. The rearrangement uses TRBV6-5 and TRBJ1-6, with a possible D match to TRBD1 (6 bases). Trimming took off 7 bases at V and 8 bases at J, with 15 bases between the two ends. Germline V lookup: CDR1 MNHEY, CDR2 SVGAGI. CDR3 length: 14 residues. CDR3 DNA: TGTGCCAGCATCCCCGATGGGGGCTATTCACCCCTCCACTTT. Translated: CASIPDGGYSPLHF.

This clonotype was seen repeatedly, ten times or more. The chain uses TRBV6-5 and TRBJ2-7; D is ambiguous. CDR1 MNHEY and CDR2 SVGAGI come from the germline V gene. V lost 2 bases and J 3 bases, leaving 8 bases between the germline ends. The CDR3 extends over 13 amino acids. CDR3 sequence: CASSYQSFYEQYF. The CDR3 DNA reads as TGTGCCAGCAGTTACCAAAGTTTCTACGAGCAGTACTTC.

The chain has TRBV20-1 and TRBJ2-7; tentative D call: TRBD2 (6 bases). With 3 bases removed from V and 5 bases from J, the gap between germline ends came to 14 bases. The CDR3 runs to 13 residues. Germline V gene lookup returns CDR1 DFQATT and CDR2 SNEGSKA (reference sequence). CDR3 loop: CSASGSRGNEQYF. CDR3 nucleotide sequence: TGCAGTGCTAGCGGGAGCCGTGGTAACGAGCAGTACTTC.

This clonotype was seen many times. V is TRBV12-3 or TRBV12-4 and J is TRBJ1-2; TRBD1 is a possible D gene (5 bases). Trimming took 6 bases from V and 8 from J, leaving 13 bases between them. The CDR3 has 12 residues. CDR3 region: CASRGRGGGYTF. As DNA, the CDR3 is TGTGCCAGCAGGGGCCGGGGCGGGGGCTACACCTTC.

The chain carries TRBV6-5 and TRBJ2-5; 8 bases fit TRBD1. Per germline, CDR1 MNHEY and CDR2 SVGAGI. After removal of 0 bases from V and 4 bases from J, the junction contained 7 bases not matched to a gene. This CDR3 region has 16 residues. CDR3 amino acids: CASSYSVGDRTETQYF. For the CDR3, the DNA is TGTGCCAGCAGTTACTCTGTTGGGGACAGGACAGAGACCCAGTACTTC.

The V gene is TRBV10-3, the J gene TRBJ2-5; 14 nucleotides match TRBD2. Trimming took 10 bases from V and 1 from J; bases not matched to a gene: 8. CDR3 length: 16 residues. CDR1 and CDR2 (germline): ENHRY, SYGVKD. In DNA form, the CDR3 reads TGTGCCACCCGACTAGCGGGAGGGAGTTCCCAAGAGACCCAGTACTTC. Residues: CATRLAGGSSQETQYF.

About this clonotype: Germline and junction disagree at one end, which may indicate a read error. The CDR3 is CASSPFLGQGKNIQYF. CDR3 coding DNA: TGTGCTAGCAGTCCCTTTTTGGGACAGGGAAAAAACATTCAGTACTTC. The V gene is TRBV7-9, the J gene TRBJ2-4; 9 bases match TRBD1. The length of the CDR3 is 16 residues. Germline CDR1 and CDR2: SEHNR and FQNEAQ (reference sequence). Full variable domain (outside the CDR3, taken from reference TRBV7-9 and TRBJ2-4): DTGVSQNPRHKITKRGQNVTFRCDPISEHNRLYWYRQTLGQGPEFLTYFQNEAQLEKSRLLSDRFSAERPKGSFSTLEIQRTEQGDSAMYLCASSPFLGQGKNIQYFGAGTRLSVL.

This clonotype has a count of ten or more. The CDR3 DNA is TGCAGTGCTAGCCCCCAACGGCGGCCGAACACCGGGGAGCTGTTTTTT. This codes for CSASPQRRPNTGELFF. The J gene is TRBJ2-2, the V gene TRBV20-1; no clear D. The V gene lost 3 bases and the J gene lost 0 bases, with 14 bases spanning the gap. Germline assignment: CDR1 DFQATT and CDR2 SNEGSKA (reference sequence). This CDR3 is 16 amino acids long.

This clonotype showed up many times. The CDR3 DNA follows: TGTGCCAGCAGCCCACAGAATACGCAGTATTTT. It yields the protein CASSPQNTQYF. V is TRBV7-9 and J is TRBJ2-3; no reliable D call. Between the trimmed V and J ends, which lost 5 bases and 7 bases, there was a span of 7 bases. The CDR3 length is 11 residues. Germline V CDR1 and CDR2: SEHNR, FQNEAQ (reference sequence).

Remarks on this clonotype: A much larger clone differs by one base, so this may be a read error. The chain links TRBV20-1 to TRBJ1-5, with D tentatively TRBD1 (6 bases). Per germline, CDR1 DFQATT and CDR2 SNEGSKA (reference sequence). The CDR3 loop spans 15 amino acids. Trimming pared 2 bases from V and 4 bases from J, leaving 15 bases between. CDR3 amino acids: CSARYLGTPNQPQHF. The CDR3 DNA reads TGCAGTGCTAGATACCTCGGGACACCTAATCAGCCCCAGCATTTT.

This clonotype has a count of ten or more. The chain couples TRBV7-2 to TRBJ2-5; TRBD2 aligns across 12 bases. V lost 1 base, J lost 3 bases, and 15 bases stayed unmatched. Germline values: CDR1 SGHTA, CDR2 FQGNSA. The CDR3 is 20 residues long. CDR3 loop: CASSLGSGLAGRRWKETQYF. CDR3 DNA: TGTGCCAGCAGCTTAGGCTCAGGACTAGCGGGAAGGAGGTGGAAAGAGACCCAGTACTTC.

The table lists this clonotype with many counts. The chain has TRBV2 and TRBJ2-3; TRBD2 matches at 8 bases. The CDR3 consists of 13 residues. The V segment lost 7 bases and the J segment 2 bases; nucleotides outside the gene matches: 2. CDR1 is SNHLY, CDR2 FYNNEI, per germline. The CDR3, as DNA: TGTGCCAGCACACTAGCGGACACAGATACGCAGTATTTT. Translated, it gives CASTLADTDTQYF.

This clonotype was counted many times. The chain is built from TRBV12-3 or TRBV12-4 and TRBJ2-5; D may be TRBD2 (6 bases). Between the trimmed V and J ends, which lost 3 bases and 2 bases, there was a span of 13 bases. The CDR3 covers 15 residues. In DNA, the CDR3 is TGTGCCAGCAGTTTTTCGCTAGCGAAACAAGAGACCCAGTACTTC. Translation: CASSFSLAKQETQYF.

This clonotype came up many times. V is TRBV28 and J is TRBJ2-5; D not certain. The CDR3 covers 12 residues. Trimming left V 4 bases short and J 5 bases short, with 8 bases between. CDR1 is MDHEN and CDR2 is SYDVKM in the germline V gene. CDR3: CASSSSVETQYF. The CDR3 DNA reads TGTGCCAGCAGTTCCAGCGTGGAGACCCAGTACTTC.

V and J are TRBV5-1 and TRBJ2-2; D gene unclear. This CDR3 is built from 15 residues. The germline gives CDR1 SGHRS, CDR2 YFSETQ. V lost 0 bases and J 3 bases, leaving 9 bases between the germline ends. CDR3 DNA: TGCGCCAGCAGCTTGGGGAATAGGGACACCGGGGAGCTGTTTTTT. It is translated as CASSLGNRDTGELFF. Filled out from reference TRBV5-1 and TRBJ2-2, the complete variable domain reads KAGVTQTPRYLIKTRGQQVTLSCSPISGHRSVSWYQQTPGQGLQFLFEYFSETQRNKGNFPGRFSGRQFSNSRSEMNVSTLELGDSALYLCASSLGNRDTGELFFGEGSRLTVL.

The V call is TRBV20-1, the J call TRBJ1-1; a possible D gene is TRBD1 (5 bases). Trimming removed 0 bases at V and 6 bases at J, with 11 bases between. Germline V CDR1 and CDR2: DFQATT, SNEGSKA (reference sequence). The CDR3 consists of 13 residues. The chain's CDR3 is CSARDWGRAEAFF. The CDR3 bases are TGCAGTGCTAGAGATTGGGGGAGGGCTGAAGCTTTCTTT.